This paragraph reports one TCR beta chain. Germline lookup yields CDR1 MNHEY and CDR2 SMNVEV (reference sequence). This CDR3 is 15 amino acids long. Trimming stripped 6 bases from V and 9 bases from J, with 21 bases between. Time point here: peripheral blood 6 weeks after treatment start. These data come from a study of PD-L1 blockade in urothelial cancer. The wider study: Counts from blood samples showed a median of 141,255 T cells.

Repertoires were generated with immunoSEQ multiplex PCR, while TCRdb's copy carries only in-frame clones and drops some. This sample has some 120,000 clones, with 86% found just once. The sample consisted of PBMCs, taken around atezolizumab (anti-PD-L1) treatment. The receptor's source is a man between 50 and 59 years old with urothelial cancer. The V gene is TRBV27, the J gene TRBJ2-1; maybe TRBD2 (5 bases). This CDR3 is CASSIQVARIGEQFF. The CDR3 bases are TGTGCCAGCAGCATCCAGGTAGCGAGGATCGGTGAGCAGTTCTTC.